This record looks at one T cell receptor (beta chain) sequence and its context. Germline V gene lookup returns CDR1 LNHNV and CDR2 YYDKDF (reference sequence). This CDR3 is built from 15 residues. Trimming removed 3 bases at V and 4 bases at J, with 13 bases between. This sample is part of a study of blood T cell repertoires in COVID-19. The overall study: COVID-19 samples collected from the United States, Italy and Spain covered acute and convalescent phases. PBMCs, B-cell-depleted T cells, or T cells were the source of the cDNA or gDNA that made up the material.

In the source study's methods: Estimation of nucleated cell counts relied on the amplification of reference gene primers. Sequenced by immunoSEQ multiplex PCR; TCRdb stores in-frame clones only, minus some. V and J calls and clone size are given by that table; D and trimming were obtained from the DNA. The table has 100,000 to 150,000 clones, approximately 88% seen once. The specimen sequenced was peripheral blood. The chain carries TRBV15 and TRBJ1-3; D is possibly TRBD1 (5 bases). This sequence was found in a man aged 45-65 years with acute or convalescent COVID-19. CDR3 in amino acids: CATSSPGAGGNTIYF. The DNA for the CDR3 is TGTGCCACCAGCAGTCCCGGGGCGGGGGGAAACACCATATATTTT.